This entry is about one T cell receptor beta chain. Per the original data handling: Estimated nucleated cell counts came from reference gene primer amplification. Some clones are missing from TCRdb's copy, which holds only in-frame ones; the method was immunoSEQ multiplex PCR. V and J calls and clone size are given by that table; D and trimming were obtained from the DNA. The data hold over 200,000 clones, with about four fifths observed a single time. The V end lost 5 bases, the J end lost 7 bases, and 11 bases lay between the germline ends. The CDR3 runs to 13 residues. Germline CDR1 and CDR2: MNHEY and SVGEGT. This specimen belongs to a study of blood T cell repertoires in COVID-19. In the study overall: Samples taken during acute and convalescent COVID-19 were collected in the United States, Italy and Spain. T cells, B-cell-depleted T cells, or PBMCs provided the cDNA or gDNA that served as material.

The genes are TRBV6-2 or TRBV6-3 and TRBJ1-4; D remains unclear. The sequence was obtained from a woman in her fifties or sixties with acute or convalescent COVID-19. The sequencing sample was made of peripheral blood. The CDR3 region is CASSAVSTEKLFF. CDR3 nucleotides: TGTGCCAGCAGTGCGGTGTCAACTGAAAAACTGTTTTTT.